This passage covers 8 T cell receptor beta chains from one sample sequenced in a study of CD8 T cells in Susac syndrome. Random hexamers were used to reverse transcribe an amount of about 0.5 to 1 ug RNA. Via MiXCR, TCRdb re-called the immunoSEQ multiplex PCR reads, giving one row per CDR3 protein. The sample lists roughly 88,000 distinct CDR3 sequences, approximately 96% occurring once. Sequenced input: CD8+ T cells from PBMCs. The receptor source for this set is a human donor with Susac syndrome.

The chain has TRBV7-8 and TRBJ2-5; D unclear. This CDR3 spans 14 amino acids. V was trimmed by 1 base and J by 1 base, leaving 7 bases between them. Germline V gene data show CDR1 as SGHVS and CDR2 as FQNEAQ. CDR3 sequence: CASSLVRPQETQYF. CDR3 bases: TGTGCCAGCAGCTTAGTGCGACCCCAAGAGACCCAGTACTTC.

The chain has TRBV29-1 and TRBJ2-7; a possible D gene is TRBD2 (6 bases). Trimming stripped 7 bases from V and 6 bases from J, with 16 bases between. The CDR3 is made up of 12 amino acids. The germline CDR1 and CDR2 sequences are SQVTM and ANQGSEA. CDR3: CSAITSLSEQYF. CDR3 coding DNA: TGCAGCGCAATCACTAGCCTAAGCGAGCAGTACTTC.

This chain joins TRBV7-3 and TRBJ2-1; D remains ambiguous. The V gene's germline CDR1 is SGHTA and CDR2 FQGTGA. The CDR3 has 14 residues. V was pared by 0 bases and J by 1 base, with 4 bases between. The CDR3 reads CASSLTGSYNEQFF. In DNA form, the CDR3 reads TGTGCCAGCAGCTTAACGGGTTCCTACAATGAGCAGTTCTTC.

The chain couples TRBV3-1 to TRBJ2-1, with D maybe TRBD2 (5 bases). Trimming took off 4 bases at V and 7 bases at J, with 17 bases between the two ends. The CDR3 contains 15 residues. CDR1 and CDR2 from the germline V gene are LGHDT and YNNKEL (reference sequence). CDR3 protein: CASSPNTASGNEQFF. CDR3 DNA: TGTGCCAGCAGCCCGAACACGGCCTCGGGGAATGAGCAGTTCTTC.

The rearrangement joins TRBV13 to TRBJ2-3; 8 nucleotides agree with TRBD1. The trim removed 4 bases at V and 2 bases at J, leaving 5 bases unmatched. The CDR3 runs to 15 residues. Germline V gene lookup returns CDR1 PRHDT and CDR2 FYEKMQ (reference sequence). Here the CDR3 reads CASSSTGGITDTQYF. The CDR3 DNA reads as TGTGCCAGCAGCTCAACAGGGGGTATCACAGATACGCAGTATTTT. Filled out from reference TRBV13 and TRBJ2-3, the complete variable domain reads AAGVIQSPRHLIKEKRETATLKCYPIPRHDTVYWYQQGPGQDPQFLISFYEKMQSDKGSIPDRFSAQQFSDYHSELNMSSLELGDSALYFCASSSTGGITDTQYFGPGTRLTVL.

This chain links TRBV11-2 with TRBJ2-5; 7 bases agree with TRBD1. This CDR3 contains 14 residues. Germline V gene sequence: CDR1 SGHAT, CDR2 FQNNGV. V shed 5 bases, J shed 2 bases, and the junction held 5 bases outside the gene matches. The DNA for the CDR3 is TGTGCCAGCAGCCTGACAGGGAGACAAGAGACCCAGTACTTC. Its translation: CASSLTGRQETQYF.

The rearrangement links TRBV7-9 to TRBJ2-7, with TRBD1 matching 10 bases. This CDR3 has 15 residues. Germline V gives CDR1 SEHNR, CDR2 FQNEAQ (reference sequence). J gave up 7 bases and V 5 bases, and 11 bases lay outside the gene matches. This CDR3 reads CASSPFRDRGGEQYF. For the CDR3, the DNA is TGTGCCAGCAGCCCCTTCCGGGACAGGGGTGGTGAGCAGTACTTC.

This clonotype has only one observation. The chain links TRBV12-3 or TRBV12-4 to TRBJ2-5; maybe TRBD1 (6 bases). This CDR3 is 14 amino acids long. The germline V and J ends were trimmed by 1 base and 4 bases, with 10 bases remaining between them. CDR3 amino acids: CASSLGLGGETQYF. The DNA for the CDR3 is TGTGCCAGCAGTTTAGGGCTAGGGGGAGAGACCCAGTACTTC.